The T cell receptor beta chain described here comes from a study of control samples from healthy donors and cancer patients. The CDR3 has 13 residues. The germline gives CDR1 LNHDA, CDR2 SQIVND (reference sequence). With 8 bases removed from V and 0 bases from J, the gap between germline ends came to 10 bases. The data were produced by immunoSEQ multiplex PCR, yet TCRdb's version contains in-frame clones alone and is incomplete. Among some 44,000 clones listed, 70% were seen once. This clonotype originated in a male donor with melanoma. The material sequenced was formalin-fixed, paraffin-embedded tissue. The J gene is TRBJ1-1, the V gene TRBV19; D might be TRBD1 (6 bases). The CDR3 loop is CASGQMMNTEAFF. DNA of the CDR3: TGTGCCAGTGGACAGATGATGAACACTGAAGCTTTCTTT.